One and the same sample provided the 13 T cell receptor beta chains below, sequenced in a study of T cells in Graves' hyperthyroidism and ophthalmopathy. Amplified regions were TCR beta CDR3 sequences from RNA transcripts. TCR CDR3 underwent first-round RT-PCR with the HTBI primer set. TCRdb called the multiplex PCR reads again in MiXCR, with one record for every CDR3 protein. The table lists 300,000 to 450,000 distinct CDR3 sequences, 13% to 15% of them singletons. Source material: blood. Source of these receptors: a woman aged 30 to 39 with Graves' ophthalmopathy.

This clonotype has only a few counts. This chain connects TRBV29-1 to TRBJ2-7; D unresolved. Trimming pared 1 base from V and 0 bases from J, leaving 10 bases between. The CDR3 consists of 14 residues. Germline CDR1 is SQVTM and CDR2 is ANQGSEA. The CDR3 coding sequence is TGCAGCGTTGAAGTCGGCAGACTCTCCTACGAGCAGTACTTC. Amino acid sequence: CSVEVGRLSYEQYF.

This clonotype was recorded many times. The chain is built from TRBV15 and TRBJ1-5, with D perhaps matching TRBD1 (6 bases). This CDR3 contains 18 residues. CDR1 LNHNV and CDR2 YYDKDF come from the germline V gene (reference sequence). V lost 5 bases and J 2 bases, leaving 22 bases between the germline ends. The CDR3 region is CATSPRAQGSVGNQPQHF. CDR3 coding DNA: TGTGCCACCAGCCCCCGGGCCCAGGGGTCTGTGGGCAATCAGCCCCAGCATTTT.

The rearrangement links TRBV4-2 to TRBJ2-7, with D tentatively TRBD2 (6 bases). V was trimmed by 4 bases and J by 0 bases, leaving 16 bases between them. The germline CDR1 and CDR2 sequences are LGHNA and YNFKEQ. The CDR3 runs 16 residues. The CDR3: CASSRGLRGSSYEQYF. The CDR3 nucleotides are TGTGCCAGCAGCCGCGGGTTGCGGGGTAGCTCCTACGAGCAGTACTTC.

This clonotype has at least ten counts. This chain joins TRBV6-2 or TRBV6-3 and TRBJ2-5, with D tentatively TRBD1 or TRBD2 (5 bases each). This CDR3 is 16 amino acids long. Germline V CDR1 and CDR2: MNHEY, SVGEGT. Trimming took off 5 bases at V and 0 bases at J, with 16 bases between the two ends. The CDR3 reads CASSRTKPGHQETQYF. The DNA for the CDR3 is TGTGCCAGCAGTCGTACAAAACCGGGACACCAAGAGACCCAGTACTTC.

Details on this clonotype: Its ends do not fully match the called genes, so a read error is possible. The J gene is TRBJ2-3, the V gene TRBV20-1; TRBD2 matches at 10 bases. CDR1 is DFQATT, CDR2 SNEGSKA, per germline (reference sequence). The CDR3 contains 14 residues. Written as DNA, the CDR3 is TGCAGTGCAAGAGCTAGCGGGGGTTCAGATACGCAGTATTTT. This gives the protein CSARASGGSDTQYF.

This clonotype showed up just a few times. The chain is built from TRBV14 and TRBJ2-3; the match to TRBD2 covers 8 bases. The CDR3 consists of 16 residues. Germline values: CDR1 SGHDN, CDR2 FVKESK. Unmatched junction bases numbered 9, after V lost 3 bases and J lost 4 bases. In nucleotides, the CDR3 is TGTGCCAGCAGCCAGGGGACTAGTATCGTCTCAGATACGCAGTATTTT. Its translation: CASSQGTSIVSDTQYF.

The rearrangement uses TRBV12-3 or TRBV12-4 and TRBJ2-5; D ambiguous. CDR3 length: 12 amino acids. With 8 bases removed from V and 2 bases from J, the gap between germline ends came to 9 bases. As DNA, the CDR3 is TGTGCCAGCTCTACGGATCAAGAGACCCAGTACTTC. Protein product: CASSTDQETQYF.

This clonotype was detected a few times. The rearrangement links TRBV28 to TRBJ1-3; TRBD1 is a possible D gene (5 bases). Between the trimmed V and J ends, which lost 6 bases and 3 bases, there was a span of 21 bases. The germline V gene encodes CDR1 MDHEN and CDR2 SYDVKM. The CDR3 sequence is 17 residues long. CDR3 coding DNA: TGTGCCAGCAGAAATTACAAGGGACTTCGGGGTGGAAACACCATATATTTT. It translates to CASRNYKGLRGGNTIYF.

This clonotype was seen more than once but under ten times. The V gene is TRBV9, the J gene TRBJ2-2, with a tentative D call TRBD2 (6 bases). This CDR3 has 16 amino acids. Germline-derived CDR1 and CDR2 are SGDLS and YYNGEE. Trimming cost V 0 bases and J 6 bases, with 15 bases left between them. The CDR3: CASSVVGDSVAGELFF. The CDR3, as DNA: TGTGCCAGCAGCGTAGTTGGGGACTCCGTCGCCGGGGAGCTGTTTTTT.

This clonotype was counted a few times. The genes are TRBV20-1 and TRBJ2-5, with 7 positions matching TRBD2. The germline V gene has CDR1 DFQATT and CDR2 SNEGSKA (reference sequence). The trim removed 0 bases at V and 5 bases at J, leaving 9 bases unmatched. CDR3 length: 15 residues. CDR3 nucleotides: TGCAGTGCTAGAGATGGGCTAGCGGTGGGTGAGACCCAGTACTTC. Its translation is CSARDGLAVGETQYF.

This clonotype showed up many times. This chain connects TRBV11-2 to TRBJ2-1, with TRBD2 identical over 10 bases. Germline V gene data show CDR1 as SGHAT and CDR2 as FQNNGV. V was clipped by 6 bases and J by 1 base; unmatched bases: 6. The CDR3 loop spans 16 amino acids. The CDR3 sequence: CASRVVSGGSYNEQFF. CDR3 DNA sequence: TGTGCCAGCAGGGTAGTTAGCGGGGGGTCCTACAATGAGCAGTTCTTC.

This clonotype was seen repeatedly, ten times or more. This chain uses TRBV20-1 with TRBJ2-2, with D unclear. Between the trimmed V and J ends, which lost 3 bases and 0 bases, there was a span of 8 bases. The CDR3 is 14 amino acids. Germline V lookup: CDR1 DFQATT, CDR2 SNEGSKA (reference sequence). Here the CDR3 DNA reads TGCAGTGCTAGTGTCCCAGCGAACACCGGGGAGCTGTTTTTT. As protein: CSASVPANTGELFF.

The sample holds a few counts of this clonotype. CDR3 in amino acids: CSARTGGATNEKLFF. In nucleotides, the CDR3 is TGCAGTGCTAGGACAGGGGGGGCAACTAATGAAAAACTGTTTTTT. V gene TRBV20-1 combines with J gene TRBJ1-4; 9 bases line up with TRBD1. CDR1 and CDR2 (germline): DFQATT, SNEGSKA (reference sequence). This CDR3 is built from 15 residues. With V trimmed by 3 bases and J by 0 bases, 2 bases remained unmatched.